This T cell receptor (beta chain) stems from a study of CD8 T cells in ankylosing spondylitis. Regarding the study as a whole: Disease-linked clones had a CD8+ phenotype and relatively low frequency in peripheral blood. Clones tied to disease were said to be significantly enriched in matched ankylosing spondylitis synovial fluid. Characteristic, it appeared, of ankylosing spondylitis blood was a TCR beta motif of eight highly homologous variants.

This clonotype was counted a few times. Its target is unknown. Germline trimming cut 4 bases from V and 6 bases from J; bases unmatched to any gene: 8. Germline CDR1 and CDR2: SGHRS and YFSETQ. CDR3 length: 15 amino acids. Quantitative 5'-RACE was performed with molecular barcodes, and it yielded the TCR beta libraries. TCRdb re-derived calls from the 5' RACE reads in MiXCR, one entry per CDR3 protein. This table holds a few hundred thousand distinct CDR3 sequences, 12% found once. The clonotype was recovered from a male donor with ankylosing spondylitis. J is TRBJ2-5 and V is TRBV5-1, with 11 bases lining up with TRBD1. Sequences were obtained from blood, either unsorted or a sorted T cell fraction (not recorded which). Written as DNA, the CDR3 is TGCGCCAGCAGCCCTACCGGGACAGGGGGACAGACCCAGTACTTC. It yields the protein CASSPTGTGGQTQYF.